The count of the clone carrying this T cell receptor beta chain is one. Original processing notes: By means of reference gene primer amplification, nucleated cell counts were estimated. Assay: immunoSEQ multiplex PCR; the TCRdb copy retains only in-frame clones and omits some. For V, J and clone size, that table is used; D and trimming come from the DNA. The data show hundreds of thousands of clones, with about 87% seen just once and around 2.7% held by the top ten. The sample comes from a study of blood T cell repertoires in COVID-19. About the research overall: Specimens from acute and convalescent COVID-19 originated in the United States, Italy and Spain. Sample material is recorded as cDNA or gDNA derived from T cells, B-cell-depleted T cells, or PBMCs.

Germline CDR1 SGHRS, CDR2 YFSETQ. The V and J ends lost 0 bases and 11 bases, in that order; junction bases with no gene match: 7. This CDR3 has 14 amino acids. V and J are TRBV5-1 and TRBJ2-5; 10 nucleotides agree with TRBD2. The material sequenced was peripheral blood. The source is a man aged 55-75 years with acute or convalescent COVID-19. This CDR3 reads CASSLALAGEPQYF. The CDR3, as DNA: TGCGCCAGCAGCTTGGCCCTAGCGGGGGAACCGCAGTACTTC. Full variable domain (missing parts from reference TRBV5-1 and TRBJ2-5): KAGVTQTPRYLIKTRGQQVTLSCSPISGHRSVSWYQQTPGQGLQFLFEYFSETQRNKGNFPGRFSGRQFSNSRSEMNVSTLELGDSALYLCASSLALAGEPQYFGPGTRLLVL.